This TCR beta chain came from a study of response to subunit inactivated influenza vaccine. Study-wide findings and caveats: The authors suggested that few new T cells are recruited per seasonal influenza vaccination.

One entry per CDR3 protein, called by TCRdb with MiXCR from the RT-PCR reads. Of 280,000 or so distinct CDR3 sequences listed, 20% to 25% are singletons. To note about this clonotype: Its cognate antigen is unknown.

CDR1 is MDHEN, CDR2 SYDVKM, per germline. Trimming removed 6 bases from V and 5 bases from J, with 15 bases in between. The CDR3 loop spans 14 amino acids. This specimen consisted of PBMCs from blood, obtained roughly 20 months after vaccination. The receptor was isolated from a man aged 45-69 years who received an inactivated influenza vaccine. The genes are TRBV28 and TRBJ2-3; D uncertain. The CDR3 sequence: CASRGRSFGDTQYF. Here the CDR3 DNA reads TGTGCCAGCAGGGGCCGGAGCTTTGGAGATACGCAGTATTTT.